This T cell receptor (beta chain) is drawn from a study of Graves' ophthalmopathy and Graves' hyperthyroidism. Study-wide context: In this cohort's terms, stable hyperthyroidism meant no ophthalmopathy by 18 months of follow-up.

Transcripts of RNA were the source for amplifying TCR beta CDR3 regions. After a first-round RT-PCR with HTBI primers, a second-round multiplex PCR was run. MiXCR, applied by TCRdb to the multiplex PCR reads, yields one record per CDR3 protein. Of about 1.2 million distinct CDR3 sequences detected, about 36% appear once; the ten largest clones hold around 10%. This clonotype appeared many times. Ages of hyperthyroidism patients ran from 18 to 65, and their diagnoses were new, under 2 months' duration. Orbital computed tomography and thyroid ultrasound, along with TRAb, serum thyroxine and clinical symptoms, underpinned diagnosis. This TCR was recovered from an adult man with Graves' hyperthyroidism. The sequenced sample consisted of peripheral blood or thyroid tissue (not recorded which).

The CDR3 region is CASTASGGEETQYF. In nucleotides, the CDR3 is TGTGCCAGTACCGCTAGCGGGGGGGAAGAGACCCAGTACTTC. The chain is built from TRBV19 and TRBJ2-5; TRBD2 matches at 12 bases. Trimming at V came to 7 bases and at J to 3 bases, leaving 3 bases not matched to a gene. The germline CDR1 and CDR2 sequences are LNHDA and SQIVND (reference sequence). The CDR3 runs 14 residues.